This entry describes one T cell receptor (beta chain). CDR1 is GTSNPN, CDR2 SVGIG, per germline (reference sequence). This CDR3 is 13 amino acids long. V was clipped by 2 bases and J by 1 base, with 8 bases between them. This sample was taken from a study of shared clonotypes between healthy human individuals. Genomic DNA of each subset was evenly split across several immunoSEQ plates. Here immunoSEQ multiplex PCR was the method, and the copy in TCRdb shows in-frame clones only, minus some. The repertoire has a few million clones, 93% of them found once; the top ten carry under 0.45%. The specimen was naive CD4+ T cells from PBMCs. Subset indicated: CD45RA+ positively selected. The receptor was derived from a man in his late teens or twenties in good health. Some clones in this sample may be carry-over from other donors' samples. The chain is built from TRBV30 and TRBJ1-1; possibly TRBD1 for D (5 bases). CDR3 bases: TGTGCCTGGAGTTGGGACCGGAACACTGAAGCTTTCTTT. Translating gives CAWSWDRNTEAFF.